The 19 T cell receptor beta chains below were found in one sample sequenced in a study of cytomegalovirus exposure and HLA in healthy donors. In the PCR, 60 Vbeta and 13 Jbeta primers were used. The method was immunoSEQ multiplex PCR; TCRdb's version includes in-frame clones alone and lacks a portion of them. The table includes under 150,000 clones, roughly 80% detected once. Sequenced sample: PBMCs. The receptor source for this set is a man aged 18 to 30 in good health and CMV-seronegative.

The rearrangement joins TRBV19 to TRBJ1-1; D may be TRBD1 (6 bases). V lost 6 bases and J lost 3, with 17 bases in between. Germline V gene data show CDR1 as LNHDA and CDR2 as SQIVND (reference sequence). This CDR3 is built from 15 residues. The CDR3 protein is CASRLQGLGDTEAFF. The CDR3 region has the DNA TGTGCCAGTAGATTACAGGGCCTCGGGGACACTGAAGCTTTCTTT.

Here the CDR3 DNA reads TGCAGCGTTGAGGAAGGGGGGGGGACAGATACGCAGTATTTT. It yields the protein CSVEEGGGTDTQYF. The chain links TRBV29-1 to TRBJ2-3; D perhaps matches TRBD2 (7 bases). CDR1 and CDR2 (germline): SQVTM, ANQGSEA. This CDR3 has 14 amino acids. V dropped 3 bases and J dropped 3 bases, with 13 bases sitting between them.

This clone has just a few counts. The chain uses TRBV27 and TRBJ1-2; 7 nucleotides match TRBD1. The CDR3 spans 13 residues. Germline CDR1 is MNHEY and CDR2 is SMNVEV (reference sequence). The junction had 3 bases not matched to a gene; V was cut back by 2 bases and J by 6 bases. CDR3 nucleotides: TGTGCCAGCAGTTTACAGGGGGGAGATGGCTACACCTTC. It translates to CASSLQGGDGYTF.

The chain uses TRBV7-9 and TRBJ2-7; D is perhaps TRBD2 (7 bases). V shed 8 bases and J shed 5 bases, with 16 bases lying between them. Germline V gene sequence: CDR1 SEHNR, CDR2 FQNEAQ (reference sequence). This CDR3 contains 13 residues. This CDR3 reads CASRGQGGNEQYF. The CDR3 DNA reads TGTGCCAGCCGGGGGCAGGGAGGGAACGAGCAGTACTTC.

The genes are TRBV5-1 and TRBJ1-2; D may be TRBD1 (5 bases). This CDR3 contains 13 residues. Trimming pared 1 base from V and 8 bases from J, leaving 12 bases between. The germline V gene has CDR1 SGHRS and CDR2 YFSETQ. For the CDR3, the DNA is TGCGCCAGCAGCTTGACCGGGGGAAGAGGCTACACCTTC. Translation gives CASSLTGGRGYTF.

This rearrangement joins TRBV19 to TRBJ1-5, with 7 bases fitting TRBD1. The CDR3 length is 17 residues. V shed 5 bases and J 2 bases; nucleotides not matched to a gene: 12. The germline CDR1 and CDR2 sequences are LNHDA and SQIVND (reference sequence). The CDR3: CASSPTLGGAGNQPQHF. Written as DNA, the CDR3 is TGTGCCAGTAGTCCCACTTTAGGGGGCGCCGGCAATCAGCCCCAGCATTTT.

The chain uses TRBV5-1 and TRBJ2-5; 8 positions match TRBD2. Per germline, CDR1 SGHRS and CDR2 YFSETQ. The CDR3 runs to 14 residues. After removal of 5 bases from V and 4 bases from J, the junction contained 7 bases not matched to a gene. The CDR3 DNA reads TGCGCCAGCAGATCCGGGGGGGCGGGAGAGACCCAGTACTTC. Its protein is CASRSGGAGETQYF.

The V gene is TRBV19, the J gene TRBJ1-5; perhaps TRBD1 as D (5 bases). This CDR3 has 16 residues. Trimming pared 2 bases from V and 3 bases from J, leaving 14 bases between. Germline assignment: CDR1 LNHDA and CDR2 SQIVND (reference sequence). CDR3 nucleotide sequence: TGTGCCAGTAGTATAAATTCCCAGGGTTACAATCAGCCCCAGCATTTT. As protein: CASSINSQGYNQPQHF.

The V and J genes are TRBV25-1 and TRBJ1-2; D not certain. CDR3 length: 14 residues. Germline CDR1 MGHDK, CDR2 SYGVNS. Trimming shortened V by 3 bases and J by 2 bases, and 10 bases separated the two germline ends. The CDR3 reads CASSDRGLNYGYTF. CDR3 coding DNA: TGTGCCAGCAGTGACCGGGGATTAAACTATGGCTACACCTTC.

The chain carries TRBV12-5 and TRBJ1-5; tentative D call: TRBD1 (6 bases). Trimming took 7 bases from V and 0 from J, leaving 16 bases between them. CDR3 size: 16 residues. The germline gives CDR1 LGHNT, CDR2 FRNRAP. In DNA form, the CDR3 reads TGTGCTAGTGTTATTGATCAGGGGTATAGCAATCAGCCCCAGCATTTT. Protein: CASVIDQGYSNQPQHF.

This clone was picked up a small number of times. This rearrangement joins TRBV10-2 to TRBJ2-1, with TRBD2 matching over 13 bases. The CDR3 extends over 15 amino acids. Unmatched junction bases numbered 9, after V lost 7 bases and J lost 9 bases. Germline CDR1 is WSHSY and CDR2 is SAAADI. This CDR3 reads CASTLLAGGQGEQFF. In DNA, the CDR3 is TGCGCCAGCACCCTACTAGCGGGGGGGCAGGGTGAGCAGTTCTTC.

V and J are TRBV18 and TRBJ1-5; weak D call: TRBD1 (6 bases). V shed 5 bases and J shed 4 bases, with 9 bases lying between them. Germline V gives CDR1 KGHSH, CDR2 LQKENI. This CDR3 has 13 amino acids. The CDR3 spells CASSEGQNQPQHF. The DNA for the CDR3 is TGTGCCAGCTCAGAAGGACAGAATCAGCCCCAGCATTTT.

This chain links TRBV6-6 with TRBJ2-7; 10 bases are a match to TRBD1. Germline V CDR1 and CDR2: MNHNY, SVGAGI (reference sequence). V gave up 6 bases and J gave up 6 bases; unmatched junction bases: 14. There are 16 residues in the CDR3. The CDR3 sequence is CASSLTPGQGRSEQYF. The CDR3 DNA sequence: TGTGCCAGCAGCCTGACTCCGGGACAGGGGAGGTCCGAGCAGTACTTC.

This clone was counted once. The chain carries TRBV5-1 and TRBJ2-3, with 8 bases that match TRBD2. This CDR3 contains 13 residues. V dropped 5 bases and J dropped 6; count of bases not matched to a gene: 5. Germline CDR1 reads SGHRS; CDR2 reads YFSETQ. The CDR3: CASRTSGSDTQYF. Here the CDR3 DNA reads TGCGCCAGCAGAACAAGCGGGAGTGATACGCAGTATTTT.

The chain employs TRBV5-1 and TRBJ1-2; perhaps TRBD1 as D (6 bases). CDR3 size: 13 residues. The germline V gene has CDR1 SGHRS and CDR2 YFSETQ. The V gene lost 0 bases and the J gene lost 6 bases, with 9 bases spanning the gap. The CDR3 spells CASSLAGGNGYTF. The CDR3 bases are TGCGCCAGCAGCTTGGCGGGGGGCAATGGCTACACCTTC.

V and J are TRBV7-9 and TRBJ2-1; TRBD1 aligns across 10 bases. The J segment lost 6 bases and the V segment lost 0 bases, leaving 11 bases of the junction unmatched. The V gene's germline CDR1 is SEHNR and CDR2 FQNEAQ (reference sequence). The CDR3 is made up of 18 amino acids. The CDR3 region has the DNA TGTGCCAGCAGCTTAGCTCACGCCGGGACAGGGGAAGGCAATGAGCAGTTCTTC. Amino acids: CASSLAHAGTGEGNEQFF.

The gene calls are TRBV6-1 and TRBJ1-4, with 8 nucleotides matching TRBD1. The CDR3 covers 13 residues. The V segment lost 10 bases and the J segment 6 bases; nucleotides outside the gene matches: 7. Germline V lookup: CDR1 MNHNS, CDR2 SASEGT. The CDR3 DNA sequence: TGTGCCACTTCGACAGGGGCGGATGAAAAACTGTTTTTT. Translation gives CATSTGADEKLFF.

This chain uses TRBV15 with TRBJ2-1, with 9 bases that match TRBD2. The CDR3 runs to 16 residues. Germline lookup yields CDR1 LNHNV and CDR2 YYDKDF (reference sequence). Trimming cost V 1 base and J 13 bases; bases outside gene matches: 14. Here the CDR3 reads CATSRAGGGASVTQFF. The CDR3, as DNA: TGTGCCACCAGCAGAGCCGGCGGGGGGGCCAGCGTCACCCAGTTCTTC.

V and J are TRBV10-3 and TRBJ1-1; no clear D gene. V shed 0 bases and J shed 6 bases, with 11 bases lying between them. Germline V lookup: CDR1 ENHRY, CDR2 SYGVKD. This CDR3 region has 14 residues. The CDR3 bases are TGTGCCATCAGTGAGTCAGCGGAGGGTGCTGAAGCTTTCTTT. This codes for CAISESAEGAEAFF.